What follows are 2 T cell receptor beta chains derived from one specimen sequenced in a study of patients and donors after allogeneic stem cell transplantation. TCRdb re-analysed the RT-PCR reads in MiXCR, keeping a single row per CDR3 protein. Of 400,000 to 450,000 distinct CDR3 sequences listed, 15% to 20% are singletons. The specimen was blood, either unsorted or a sorted T cell fraction (not recorded which). These receptor sequences come from a human donor who was either an allogeneic HSCT recipient or a stem cell or donor lymphocyte infusion donor (not recorded which). It is not recorded whose cells these are; they may come from a transplant donor.

This clonotype was observed a handful of times. The V and J genes are TRBV12-3 or TRBV12-4 and TRBJ1-1; D gene unclear. V was cut by 7 bases and J by 5 bases, with 14 bases left in between. This CDR3 is 13 amino acids long. The CDR3, as DNA: TGTGCCAGCATTGTATTCGCGGGAACTGAAGCTTTCTTT. Its translation: CASIVFAGTEAFF.

This clonotype occurred a few times. The chain recombines TRBV12-3 or TRBV12-4 with TRBJ1-6, with 10 bases fitting TRBD1. The J segment lost 1 base and the V segment lost 6 bases, leaving 6 bases of the junction unmatched. There are 17 residues in the CDR3. The CDR3 coding sequence is TGTGCCAGCAGACGGGACAGGGGAGGGTCCTATAATTCACCCCTCCACTTT. It translates to CASRRDRGGSYNSPLHF.